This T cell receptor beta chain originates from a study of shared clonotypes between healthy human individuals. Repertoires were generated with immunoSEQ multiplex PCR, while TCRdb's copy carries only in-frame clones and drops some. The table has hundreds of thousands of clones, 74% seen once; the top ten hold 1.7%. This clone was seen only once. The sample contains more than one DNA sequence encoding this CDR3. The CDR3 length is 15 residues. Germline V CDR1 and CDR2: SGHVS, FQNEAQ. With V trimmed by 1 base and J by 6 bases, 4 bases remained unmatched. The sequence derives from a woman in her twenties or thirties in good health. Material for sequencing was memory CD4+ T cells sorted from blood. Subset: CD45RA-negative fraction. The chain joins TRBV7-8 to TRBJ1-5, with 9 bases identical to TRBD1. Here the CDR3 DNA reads TGTGCCAGCAGCTTAGGTGGGACAGGGAGTCAGCCCCAGCATTTT. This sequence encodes CASSLGGTGSQPQHF.